The 14 T cell receptor beta chains given below trace back to one sample, sequenced in a study of T cell repertoires in cytomegalovirus infection. TCRdb ran MiXCR on the reads and lists one entry per CDR3 protein. The data show around 550,000 distinct CDR3 sequences, about a quarter seen once. Material for sequencing was PBMCs. All receptors derive from a human donor in good health (CMV status not recorded). Some clones in this sample may be carry-over from other donors' samples.

V and J are TRBV6-5 and TRBJ1-3, with D unresolved. V was trimmed by 0 bases and J by 5 bases, leaving 23 bases between them. The CDR3 is 19 residues long. CDR1 is MNHEY and CDR2 is SVGAGI in the germline V gene. The CDR3 nucleotides read TGTGCCAGCAGTTACTCGAGTTTTCCGGCCAGAACTAACCGAAACACCATATATTTT. Translation: CASSYSSFPARTNRNTIYF.

This clonotype appeared a few times. V and J are TRBV6-5 and TRBJ2-1; TRBD2 agrees at 8 bases. The germline V gene has CDR1 MNHEY and CDR2 SVGAGI. J lost 0 bases, V lost 5 bases, and 6 bases had no gene match. The CDR3 contains 16 residues. The CDR3 is CASSSGSGNSYNEQFF. DNA for the CDR3: TGTGCCAGCAGTAGTGGTAGCGGGAACTCCTACAATGAGCAGTTCTTC.

This clonotype was picked up many times. The chain uses TRBV15 and TRBJ2-3; no reliable D call. Germline V gene lookup returns CDR1 LNHNV and CDR2 YYDKDF (reference sequence). Trimming took 0 bases from V and 5 from J, leaving 3 bases between them. The CDR3 length is 12 residues. Written as DNA, the CDR3 is TGTGCCACCAGCAGAGATGGAGATACGCAGTATTTT. It encodes CATSRDGDTQYF.

This clonotype was detected only a few times. This sequence joins TRBV7-2 and TRBJ1-4; tentative D call: TRBD1 (5 bases). The V end lost 5 bases, the J end lost 7 bases, and 14 bases lay between the germline ends. Per the germline V gene, CDR1 is SGHTA and CDR2 is FQGNSA. The CDR3 totals 14 residues. Written as DNA, the CDR3 is TGTGCCAGCAGCCGAGACCGTAGGGGTGAAAAACTGTTTTTT. This gives the protein CASSRDRRGEKLFF. Full variable domain (outside the CDR3, taken from reference TRBV7-2 and TRBJ1-4): GAGVSQSPSNKVTEKGKDVELRCDPISGHTALYWYRQSLGQGLEFLIYFQGNSAPDKSGLPSDRFSAERTGGSVSTLTIQRTQQEDSAVYLCASSRDRRGEKLFFGSGTQLSVL.

The V call is TRBV6-2 or TRBV6-3, the J call TRBJ2-7; TRBD2 agrees at 11 bases. The CDR3 is 16 residues long. CDR1 and CDR2 from the germline V gene are MNHEY and SVGEGT. Trimming at V came to 6 bases and at J to 1 base, leaving 8 bases not matched to a gene. The CDR3 nucleotides are TGTGCCAGCAGCCAAGGGGGGACTAGCGGTTCCTACGAGCAGTACGTC. Its translation: CASSQGGTSGSYEQYV.

This clonotype has more than one count but fewer than ten. The chain joins TRBV11-3 to TRBJ2-1; no clear D. The length of the CDR3 is 12 residues. V gave up 5 bases and J gave up 9 bases, with 11 bases separating them. The germline gives CDR1 SGHNT, CDR2 YENEEA. The CDR3, as DNA: TGTGCCAGCAGCAGCCGCTTAGGTGAGCAGTTCTTC. It codes for CASSSRLGEQFF.

This clonotype was detected many times. The V call is TRBV11-3, the J call TRBJ2-1, with a possible D match to TRBD2 (6 bases). Germline assignment: CDR1 SGHNT and CDR2 YENEEA. Trimming took off 2 bases at V and 8 bases at J, with 13 bases between the two ends. This CDR3 comprises 14 residues. The CDR3 DNA follows: TGTGCCAGCAGCTTACAAAAAGGGGAGGATGAGCAGTTCTTC. This translates into CASSLQKGEDEQFF.

This clonotype is labeled as medium-sized. CDR3 nucleotide sequence: TGTGCCAGTAGTACCCTACAGGGGGCTGTGAGAGGCTACACCTTC. It encodes CASSTLQGAVRGYTF. The rearrangement joins TRBV19 to TRBJ1-2, with 9 bases fitting TRBD1. Germline CDR1 is LNHDA and CDR2 is SQIVND (reference sequence). This CDR3 is built from 15 residues. Germline trimming cut 4 bases from V and 8 bases from J; bases unmatched to any gene: 11.

The chain is built from TRBV5-1 and TRBJ1-4; D remains ambiguous. The CDR3 contains 14 residues. The V end was cut by 5 bases, the J end by 4 bases, with 12 bases between. Germline lookup yields CDR1 SGHRS and CDR2 YFSETQ. The CDR3 loop is CASRAGINNEKLFF. The CDR3 coding sequence is TGCGCCAGCAGAGCGGGAATCAATAATGAAAAACTGTTTTTT. Variable domain in full (rest from reference TRBV5-1 and TRBJ1-4): KAGVTQTPRYLIKTRGQQVTLSCSPISGHRSVSWYQQTPGQGLQFLFEYFSETQRNKGNFPGRFSGRQFSNSRSEMNVSTLELGDSALYLCASRAGINNEKLFFGSGTQLSVL.

The V call is TRBV12-3 or TRBV12-4, the J call TRBJ2-2; no definite D call. The CDR3 runs to 14 residues. V was pared by 2 bases and J by 7 bases, with 11 bases between. The DNA of the CDR3 is TGTGCCAGCAGTTTACATGACAACGACGGGGAGCTGTTTTTT. It codes for CASSLHDNDGELFF.

This clonotype was seen many times. The chain couples TRBV7-2 to TRBJ2-2; 10 bases align to TRBD2. V dropped 0 bases and J dropped 0; count of bases not matched to a gene: 1. Germline V CDR1 and CDR2: SGHTA, FQGNSA. The CDR3 covers 17 residues. This chain's CDR3 is CASSLATSGTNTGELFF. The CDR3 DNA is TGTGCCAGCAGCTTAGCCACTAGCGGGACGAACACCGGGGAGCTGTTTTTT.

This clonotype was counted many times. The chain recombines TRBV12-3 or TRBV12-4 with TRBJ1-1, with D perhaps matching TRBD1 (5 bases). The germline V and J ends were trimmed by 5 bases and 5 bases, with 18 bases remaining between them. This CDR3 is built from 15 residues. The CDR3 bases are TGTGCCAGCAGTCCACAGGCGGGGGTTGGAACTGAAGCTTTCTTT. Its translation: CASSPQAGVGTEAFF.

The chain carries TRBV19 and TRBJ1-4, with unresolved D. The CDR3 runs 14 residues. V lost 3 bases, J lost 7 bases, and 12 bases lay in between. Germline CDR1 reads LNHDA; CDR2 reads SQIVND (reference sequence). The CDR3 nucleotides are TGTGCCAGTAGTATGCAAAGGGTCCGTGAAAAACTGTTTTTT. As protein: CASSMQRVREKLFF.

This sequence joins TRBV6-5 and TRBJ2-5; D possibly corresponds to TRBD2 (6 bases). The CDR3 runs 15 residues. V was cut by 8 bases and J by 0 bases, with 16 bases left in between. Germline V gene lookup returns CDR1 MNHEY and CDR2 SVGAGI. CDR3 region: CASSPGTLYQETQYF. The CDR3 DNA is TGTGCCAGCTCCCCCGGGACTCTGTACCAAGAGACCCAGTACTTC.